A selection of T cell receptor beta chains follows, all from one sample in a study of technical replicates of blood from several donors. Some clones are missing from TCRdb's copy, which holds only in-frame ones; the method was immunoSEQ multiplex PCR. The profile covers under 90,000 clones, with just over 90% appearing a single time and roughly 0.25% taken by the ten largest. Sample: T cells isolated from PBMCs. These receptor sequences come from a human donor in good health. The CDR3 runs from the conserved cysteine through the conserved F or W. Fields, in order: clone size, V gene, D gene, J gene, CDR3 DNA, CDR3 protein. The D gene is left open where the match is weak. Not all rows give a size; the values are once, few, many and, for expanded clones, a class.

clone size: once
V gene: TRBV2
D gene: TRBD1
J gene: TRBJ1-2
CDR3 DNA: TGTGCCAGCAGGGGGGACAGCAACTATGGCTACACCTTC
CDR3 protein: CASRGDSNYGYTF

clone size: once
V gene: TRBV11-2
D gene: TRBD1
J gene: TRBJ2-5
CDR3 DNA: TGTGCCAGCAGCCCCTGGACAGGGGCGGGCCAAGAGACCCAGTACTTC
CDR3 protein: CASSPWTGAGQETQYF

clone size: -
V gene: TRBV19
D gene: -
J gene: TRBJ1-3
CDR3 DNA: TGTGCCAGTAGTATCGACCGGACACGGGCCCCAAACACCATATATTTT
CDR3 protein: CASSIDRTRAPNTIYF

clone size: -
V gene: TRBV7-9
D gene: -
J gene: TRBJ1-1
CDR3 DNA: TGTGCCAGCACCGTGGGGGGGGCCGCAGCTTTCTTT
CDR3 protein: CASTVGGAAAFF

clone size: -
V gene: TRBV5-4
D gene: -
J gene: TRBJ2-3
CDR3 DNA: TGTGCCAGCAGCTTGATTTCGGGGGTAAGCACAGATACGCAGTATTTT
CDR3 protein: CASSLISGVSTDTQYF

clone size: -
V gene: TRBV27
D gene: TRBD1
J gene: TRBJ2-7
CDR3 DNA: TGTGCCAGCAGTCCACACCGGGGACAGGGATCTTACGAGCAGTACTTC
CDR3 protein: CASSPHRGQGSYEQYF

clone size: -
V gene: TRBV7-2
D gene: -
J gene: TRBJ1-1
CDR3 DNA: TGTGCCAGCAGCTTAGGACGGGAGAACACTGAAGCTTTCTTT
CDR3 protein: CASSLGRENTEAFF

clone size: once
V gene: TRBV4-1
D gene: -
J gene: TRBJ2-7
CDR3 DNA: TGCGCCAGCAGCCAAGGGACTCGCTCCTACGAGCAGTACTTC
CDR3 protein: CASSQGTRSYEQYF

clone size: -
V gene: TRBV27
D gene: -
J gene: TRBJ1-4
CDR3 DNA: TGTGCCAGCAGTTCCCCCCAGGAAAAACTGTTTTTT
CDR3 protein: CASSSPQEKLFF

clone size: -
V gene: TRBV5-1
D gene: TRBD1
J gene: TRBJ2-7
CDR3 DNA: TGCGCCAGCTCCGCAGGGACAGAGTACGAGCAGTACTTC
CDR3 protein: CASSAGTEYEQYF

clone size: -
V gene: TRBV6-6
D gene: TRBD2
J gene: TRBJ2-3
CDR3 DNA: TGTGCCAGCAGTTATAGCGGGACTAGCACAGATACGCAGTATTTT
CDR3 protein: CASSYSGTSTDTQYF

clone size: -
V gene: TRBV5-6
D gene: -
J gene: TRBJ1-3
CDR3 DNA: TGTGCCAGCAGCAGCGTAAGGCACTCTGGAAACACCATATATTTT
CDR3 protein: CASSSVRHSGNTIYF

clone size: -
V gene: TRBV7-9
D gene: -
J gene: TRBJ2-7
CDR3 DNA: TGTGCCAGCAGCTTAGAGGGGTTATCCTACGAGCAGTACTTC
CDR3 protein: CASSLEGLSYEQYF

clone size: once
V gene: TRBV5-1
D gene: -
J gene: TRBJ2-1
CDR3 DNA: TGCGCCAGCAGCCCCGGGACACGGAACTACAATGAGCAGTTCTTC
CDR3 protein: CASSPGTRNYNEQFF

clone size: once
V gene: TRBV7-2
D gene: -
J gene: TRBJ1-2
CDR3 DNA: TGTGCCAGCAGCTCTCAAACAGGGTCTGGAGGCTACACCTTC
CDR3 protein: CASSSQTGSGGYTF

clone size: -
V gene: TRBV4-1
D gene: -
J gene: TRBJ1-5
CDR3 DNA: TGCGCCAGCAGCCAAGAAAGAGGAGACAATCAGCCCCAGCATTTT
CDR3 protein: CASSQERGDNQPQHF

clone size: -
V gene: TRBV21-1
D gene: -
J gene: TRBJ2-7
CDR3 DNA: TGTGCCAGCAGCAAAGGGGCTAGCGGCTACGAGCAGTACTTC
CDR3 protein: CASSKGASGYEQYF

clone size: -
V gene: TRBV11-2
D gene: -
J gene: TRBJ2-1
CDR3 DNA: TGTGCCAGCGGCGACTACCCTTCCTCCTACAATGAGCAGTTCTTC
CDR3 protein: CASGDYPSSYNEQFF

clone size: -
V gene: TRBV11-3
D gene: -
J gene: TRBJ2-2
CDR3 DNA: TGTGCCAGCAGCCTGGGACTTAGGGAGCTGTTTTTT
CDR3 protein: CASSLGLRELFF

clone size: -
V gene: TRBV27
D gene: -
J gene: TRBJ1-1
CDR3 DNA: TGTGCCAGCAGTTTACGAGGGGGGGTTATGGAAGCTTTCTTT
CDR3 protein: CASSLRGGVMEAFF

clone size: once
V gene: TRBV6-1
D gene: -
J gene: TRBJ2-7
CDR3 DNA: TGTGCCAGCATTTTAAACTACGAGCAGTACTTC
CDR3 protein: CASILNYEQYF

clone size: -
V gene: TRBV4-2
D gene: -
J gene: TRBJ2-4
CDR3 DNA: TGTGCCAGCAGCCCTACCGTACTAGCCAAAAACATTCAGTACTTC
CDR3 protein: CASSPTVLAKNIQYF

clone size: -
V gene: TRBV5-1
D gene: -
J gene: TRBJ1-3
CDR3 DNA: TGCGCCAGCAGCTTGGGGGCAGGCTCTGGAAACACCATATATTTT
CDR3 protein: CASSLGAGSGNTIYF

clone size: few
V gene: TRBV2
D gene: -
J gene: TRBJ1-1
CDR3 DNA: TGTGCCAGCAGCCTCAACAGGAACACTGAAGCTTTCTTT
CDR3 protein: CASSLNRNTEAFF

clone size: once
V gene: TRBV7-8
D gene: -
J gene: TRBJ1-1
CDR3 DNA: TGTGCCAGCAGTCCCGGGGGCACTGAAGCTTTCTTT
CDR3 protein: CASSPGGTEAFF

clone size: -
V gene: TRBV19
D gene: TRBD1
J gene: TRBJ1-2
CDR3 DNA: TGTGCCAGTAGTGGACAGGGGACTTTCTATGGCTACACCTTC
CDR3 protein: CASSGQGTFYGYTF

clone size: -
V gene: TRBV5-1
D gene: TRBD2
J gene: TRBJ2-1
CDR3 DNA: TGCGCCAGCAGCTTGTCTAGCGGATCCTACAATGAGCAGTTCTTC
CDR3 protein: CASSLSSGSYNEQFF

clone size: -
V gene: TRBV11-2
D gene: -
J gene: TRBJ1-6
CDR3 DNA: TGTGCCACCGCACGTGGGGGGGACGATTCACCCCTCCACTTT
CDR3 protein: CATARGGDDSPLHF

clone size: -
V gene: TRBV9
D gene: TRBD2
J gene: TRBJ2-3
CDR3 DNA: TGTGCCAGCAGCGCCTACGGGGGGGGGAGCACAGATACGCAGTATTTT
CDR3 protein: CASSAYGGGSTDTQYF

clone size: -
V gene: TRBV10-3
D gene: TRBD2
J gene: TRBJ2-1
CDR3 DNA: TGTGCCATCAGTGAGTCGACTAGCGGGAGACCCTGGGGTGAGCAGTTCTTC
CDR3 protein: CAISESTSGRPWGEQFF

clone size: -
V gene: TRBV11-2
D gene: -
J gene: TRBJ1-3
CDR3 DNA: TGTGCCAGCAGCTCGTCTAGGACTGGAAACACCATATATTTT
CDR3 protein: CASSSSRTGNTIYF

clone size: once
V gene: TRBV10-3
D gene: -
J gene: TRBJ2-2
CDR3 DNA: TGTGCCGCCCGTAGGACGGGGACGAACACCGGGGAGCTGTTTTTT
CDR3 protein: CAARRTGTNTGELFF

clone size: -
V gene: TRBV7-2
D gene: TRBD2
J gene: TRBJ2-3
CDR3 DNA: TGTGCCAGCAGCAACTCACGACTAGCGGGGATAACTAGCACAGATACGCAGTATTTT
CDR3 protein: CASSNSRLAGITSTDTQYF

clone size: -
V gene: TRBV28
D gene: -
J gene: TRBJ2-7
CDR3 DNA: TGTGCCAGCAGTCCCCGTCCCCTCGAGCAGTACTTC
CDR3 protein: CASSPRPLEQYF

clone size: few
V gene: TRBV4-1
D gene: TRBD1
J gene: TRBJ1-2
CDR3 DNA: TGCGCCAGCAGCCAAGTAGAGAGGGGGCAGGGCTACACCTTC
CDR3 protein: CASSQVERGQGYTF

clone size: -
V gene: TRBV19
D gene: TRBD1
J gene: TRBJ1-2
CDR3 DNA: TGTGCCAGTAGTAACCGGGACAGGGGGCCCGATGGCTACACCTTC
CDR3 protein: CASSNRDRGPDGYTF

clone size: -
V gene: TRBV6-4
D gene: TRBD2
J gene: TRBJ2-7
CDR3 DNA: TGTGCCAGCCGCTTTGCAAGACTAGCGACCTACGAGCAGTACTTC
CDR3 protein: CASRFARLATYEQYF

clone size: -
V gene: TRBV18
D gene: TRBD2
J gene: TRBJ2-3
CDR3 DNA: TGTGCCAGCTCACTCCTAGTAGCGGGAGGCACAGATACGCAGTATTTT
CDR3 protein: CASSLLVAGGTDTQYF

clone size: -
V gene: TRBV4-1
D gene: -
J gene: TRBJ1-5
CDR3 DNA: TGCGCCAGCAGCTGGGCCCCGGTGGTCAATCAGCCCCAGCATTTT
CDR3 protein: CASSWAPVVNQPQHF

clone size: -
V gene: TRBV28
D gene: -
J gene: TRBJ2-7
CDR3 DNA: TGTGCCAGCAGTTCCCCGAACAAATACGAGCAGTACTTC
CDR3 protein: CASSSPNKYEQYF

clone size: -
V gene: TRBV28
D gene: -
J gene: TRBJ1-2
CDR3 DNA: TGTGCCAGCAGTGATCCTACAGGTACAACTAACTATGGCTACACCTTC
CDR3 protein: CASSDPTGTTNYGYTF

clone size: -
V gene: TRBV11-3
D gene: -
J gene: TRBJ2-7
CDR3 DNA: TGTGCCAGCAGCTTAAGCCCTTACGAGCAGTACTTC
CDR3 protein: CASSLSPYEQYF

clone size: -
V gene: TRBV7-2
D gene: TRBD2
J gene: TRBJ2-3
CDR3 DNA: TGTGCCAGCAGCTTGCGTGGTCCGGGACTAGGGACCGATACGCAGTATTTT
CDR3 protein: CASSLRGPGLGTDTQYF

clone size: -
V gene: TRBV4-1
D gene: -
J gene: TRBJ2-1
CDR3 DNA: TGCGCCAGCAGCCAACTAAATCACAATGAGCAGTTCTTC
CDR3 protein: CASSQLNHNEQFF

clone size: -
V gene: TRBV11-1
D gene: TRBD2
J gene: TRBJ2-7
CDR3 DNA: TGTGCCAGCAGCTCCCGGGGAGGGAGGTACGAGCAGTACTTC
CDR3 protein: CASSSRGGRYEQYF

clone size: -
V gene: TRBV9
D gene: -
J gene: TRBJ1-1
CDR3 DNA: TGTGCCAGCAGCGCTCGTCCGTTGACGGGTTACACTGAAGCTTTCTTT
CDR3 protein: CASSARPLTGYTEAFF

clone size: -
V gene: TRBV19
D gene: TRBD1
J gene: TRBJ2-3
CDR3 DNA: TGTGCCAGTAGTAGGGGACAGGGACTCGCGACAGATACGCAGTATTTT
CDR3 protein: CASSRGQGLATDTQYF

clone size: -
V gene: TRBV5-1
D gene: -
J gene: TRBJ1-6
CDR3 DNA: TGCGCCAGCAGCCAACGGGGGGTGGAGTCCTATAATTCACCCCTCCACTTT
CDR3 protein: CASSQRGVESYNSPLHF

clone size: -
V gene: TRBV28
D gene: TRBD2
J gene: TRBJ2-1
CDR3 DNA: TGTGCCACCTTACTAGCGGGAGAATGGAATGAGCAGTTCTTC
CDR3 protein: CATLLAGEWNEQFF

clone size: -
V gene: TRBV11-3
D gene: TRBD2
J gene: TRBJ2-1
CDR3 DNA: TGTGCCAGCAGCCGACGGGGGGACTACAATGAGCAGTTCTTC
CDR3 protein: CASSRRGDYNEQFF

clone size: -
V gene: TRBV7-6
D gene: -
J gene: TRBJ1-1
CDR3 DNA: TGTGCCAGCAGCTTAGGCGTCGTGAAGTACGGACAGCCTGCCGACGCTGAAGCTTTCTTT
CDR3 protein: CASSLGVVKYGQPADAEAFF

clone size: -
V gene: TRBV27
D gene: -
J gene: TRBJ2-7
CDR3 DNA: TGTGCCAGCAGGCGTAGCGGACTACGTGAGCAGTACTTC
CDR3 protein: CASRRSGLREQYF

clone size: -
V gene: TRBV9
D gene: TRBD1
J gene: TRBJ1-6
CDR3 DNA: TGTGCCAGCAGCGCCGGGCTGAGGGGGCACTCCTATAATTCACCCCTCCACTTT
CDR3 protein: CASSAGLRGHSYNSPLHF

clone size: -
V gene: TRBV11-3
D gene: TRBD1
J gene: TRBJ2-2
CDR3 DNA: TGTGCCAGCAGCTACCACCAGGGGGCTGGCACCGGGGAGCTGTTTTTT
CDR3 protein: CASSYHQGAGTGELFF

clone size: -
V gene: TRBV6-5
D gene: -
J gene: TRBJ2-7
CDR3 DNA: TGTGCCAGCAGTTACTCCGGGGGCTCCTACGAGCAGTACTTC
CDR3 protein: CASSYSGGSYEQYF

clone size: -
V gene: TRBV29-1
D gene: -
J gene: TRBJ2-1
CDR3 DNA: TGCAGCGTTGAAGGGGCAGGGGTGGAGGAGCAGTTCTTC
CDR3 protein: CSVEGAGVEEQFF

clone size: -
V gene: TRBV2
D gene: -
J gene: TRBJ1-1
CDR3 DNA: TGTGCCAGCAGTGAAACCCAAGTCCGGAGAAGCACTGAAGCTTTCTTT
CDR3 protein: CASSETQVRRSTEAFF